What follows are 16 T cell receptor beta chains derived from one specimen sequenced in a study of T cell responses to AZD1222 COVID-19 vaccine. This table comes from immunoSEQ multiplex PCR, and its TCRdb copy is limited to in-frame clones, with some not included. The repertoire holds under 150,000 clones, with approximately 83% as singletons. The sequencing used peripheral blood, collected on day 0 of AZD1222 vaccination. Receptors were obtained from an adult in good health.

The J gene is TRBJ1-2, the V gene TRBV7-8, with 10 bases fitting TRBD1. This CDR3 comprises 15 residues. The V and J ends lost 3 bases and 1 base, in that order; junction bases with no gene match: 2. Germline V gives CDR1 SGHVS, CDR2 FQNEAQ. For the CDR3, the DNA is TGTGCCAGCAGCTTGAGGACAGGGGGTAACTATGGCTACACCTTC. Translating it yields CASSLRTGGNYGYTF.

DNA for the CDR3: TGTGCCAGCAGTGAATCTAGCGGCGATCAAGAGACCCAGTACTTC. Encoded protein: CASSESSGDQETQYF. The chain carries TRBV6-4 and TRBJ2-5, with 7 nucleotides matching TRBD2. V lost 3 bases and J lost 2; bases outside the gene matches: 6. CDR1 and CDR2 (germline): MRHNA, SNTAGT. The CDR3 loop spans 15 amino acids.

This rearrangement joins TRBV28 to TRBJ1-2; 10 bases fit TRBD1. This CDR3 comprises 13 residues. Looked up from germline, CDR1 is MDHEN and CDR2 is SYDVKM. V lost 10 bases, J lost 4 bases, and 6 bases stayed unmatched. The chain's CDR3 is CATRWDRGYGYTF. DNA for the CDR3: TGTGCCACCCGGTGGGACAGGGGCTATGGCTACACCTTC.

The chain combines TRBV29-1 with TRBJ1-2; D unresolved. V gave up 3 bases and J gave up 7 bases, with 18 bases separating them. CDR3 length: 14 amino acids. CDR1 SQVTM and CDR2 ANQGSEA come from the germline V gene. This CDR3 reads CSVDRGPLQSGYTF. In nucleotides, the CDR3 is TGCAGCGTTGATCGAGGACCCCTTCAGAGTGGCTACACCTTC.

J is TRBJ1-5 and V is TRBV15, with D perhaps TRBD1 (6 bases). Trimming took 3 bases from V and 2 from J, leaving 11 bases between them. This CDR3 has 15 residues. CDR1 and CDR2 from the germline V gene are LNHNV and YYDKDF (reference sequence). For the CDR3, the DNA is TGTGCCACCAGCAGGGGGGCAGGGGGCAATCAGCCCCAGCATTTT. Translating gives CATSRGAGGNQPQHF.

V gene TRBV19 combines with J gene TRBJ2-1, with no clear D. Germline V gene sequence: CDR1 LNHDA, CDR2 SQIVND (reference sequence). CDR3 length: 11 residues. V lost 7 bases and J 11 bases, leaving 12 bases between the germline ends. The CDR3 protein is CASNDERKQFF. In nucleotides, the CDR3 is TGTGCCAGTAATGACGAAAGGAAGCAGTTCTTC.

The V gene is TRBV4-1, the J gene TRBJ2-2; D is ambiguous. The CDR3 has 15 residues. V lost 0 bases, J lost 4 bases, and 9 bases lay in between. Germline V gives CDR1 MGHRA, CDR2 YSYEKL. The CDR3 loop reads CASSQDSSSTGELFF. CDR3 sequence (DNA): TGCGCCAGCAGCCAAGATTCCAGTTCCACCGGGGAGCTGTTTTTT.

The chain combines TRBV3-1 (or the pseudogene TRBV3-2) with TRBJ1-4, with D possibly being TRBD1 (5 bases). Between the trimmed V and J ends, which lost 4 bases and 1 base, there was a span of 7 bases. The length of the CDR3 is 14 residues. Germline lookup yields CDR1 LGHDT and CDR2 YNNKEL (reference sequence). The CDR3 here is CASSLQGTNEKLFF. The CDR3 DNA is TGTGCCAGCAGCCTCCAGGGAACTAATGAAAAACTGTTTTTT.

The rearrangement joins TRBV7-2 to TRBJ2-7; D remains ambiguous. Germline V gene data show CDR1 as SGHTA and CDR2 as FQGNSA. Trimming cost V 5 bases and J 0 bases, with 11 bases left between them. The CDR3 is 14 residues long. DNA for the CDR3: TGTGCCAGCAGCCCCGGGCGGAACTCCTACGAGCAGTACTTC. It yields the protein CASSPGRNSYEQYF.

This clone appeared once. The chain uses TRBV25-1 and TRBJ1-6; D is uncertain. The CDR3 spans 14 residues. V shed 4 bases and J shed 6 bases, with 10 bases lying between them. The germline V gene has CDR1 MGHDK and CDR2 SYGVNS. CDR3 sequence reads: CASSGGWANSPLHF. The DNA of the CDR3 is TGTGCCAGCAGTGGTGGCTGGGCTAATTCACCCCTCCACTTT.

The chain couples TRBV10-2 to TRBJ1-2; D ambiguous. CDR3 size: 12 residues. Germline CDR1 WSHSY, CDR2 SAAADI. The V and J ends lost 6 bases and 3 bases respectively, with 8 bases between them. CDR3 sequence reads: CASSRQDYGYTF. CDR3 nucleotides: TGCGCCAGCAGCAGGCAGGACTATGGCTACACCTTC.

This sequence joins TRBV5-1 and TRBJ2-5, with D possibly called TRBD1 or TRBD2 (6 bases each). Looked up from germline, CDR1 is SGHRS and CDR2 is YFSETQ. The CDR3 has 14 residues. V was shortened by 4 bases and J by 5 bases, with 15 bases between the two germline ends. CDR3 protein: CASSPRGPGETQYF. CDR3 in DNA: TGCGCCAGCAGCCCCCGGGGGCCGGGGGAGACCCAGTACTTC.

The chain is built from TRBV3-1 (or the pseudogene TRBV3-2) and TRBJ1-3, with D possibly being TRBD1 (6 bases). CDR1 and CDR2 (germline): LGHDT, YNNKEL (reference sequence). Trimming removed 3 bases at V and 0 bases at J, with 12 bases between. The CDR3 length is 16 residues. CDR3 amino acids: CASSHLQGSSGNTIYF. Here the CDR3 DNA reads TGTGCCAGCAGCCATTTACAGGGTTCCTCTGGAAACACCATATATTTT.

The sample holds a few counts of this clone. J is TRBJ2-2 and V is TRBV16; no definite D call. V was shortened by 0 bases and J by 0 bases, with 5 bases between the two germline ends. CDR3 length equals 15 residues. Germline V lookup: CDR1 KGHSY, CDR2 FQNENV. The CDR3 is CASSQSGANTGELFF. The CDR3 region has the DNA TGTGCCAGCAGCCAATCAGGTGCGAACACCGGGGAGCTGTTTTTT.

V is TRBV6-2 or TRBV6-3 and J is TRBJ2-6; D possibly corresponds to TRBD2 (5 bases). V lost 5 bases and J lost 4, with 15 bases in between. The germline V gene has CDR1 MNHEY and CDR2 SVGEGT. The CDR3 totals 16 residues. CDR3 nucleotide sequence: TGTGCCAGCAGTCGAGCGGAGGCCGCCGGGGCCAACGTCCTGACTTTC. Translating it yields CASSRAEAAGANVLTF.

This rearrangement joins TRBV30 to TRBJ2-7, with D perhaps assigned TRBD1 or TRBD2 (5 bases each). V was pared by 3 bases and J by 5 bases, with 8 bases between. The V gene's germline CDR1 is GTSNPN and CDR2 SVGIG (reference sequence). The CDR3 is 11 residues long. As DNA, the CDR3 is TGTGCCTGGAGGAGGGGTGACGAGCAGTACTTC. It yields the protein CAWRRGDEQYF.